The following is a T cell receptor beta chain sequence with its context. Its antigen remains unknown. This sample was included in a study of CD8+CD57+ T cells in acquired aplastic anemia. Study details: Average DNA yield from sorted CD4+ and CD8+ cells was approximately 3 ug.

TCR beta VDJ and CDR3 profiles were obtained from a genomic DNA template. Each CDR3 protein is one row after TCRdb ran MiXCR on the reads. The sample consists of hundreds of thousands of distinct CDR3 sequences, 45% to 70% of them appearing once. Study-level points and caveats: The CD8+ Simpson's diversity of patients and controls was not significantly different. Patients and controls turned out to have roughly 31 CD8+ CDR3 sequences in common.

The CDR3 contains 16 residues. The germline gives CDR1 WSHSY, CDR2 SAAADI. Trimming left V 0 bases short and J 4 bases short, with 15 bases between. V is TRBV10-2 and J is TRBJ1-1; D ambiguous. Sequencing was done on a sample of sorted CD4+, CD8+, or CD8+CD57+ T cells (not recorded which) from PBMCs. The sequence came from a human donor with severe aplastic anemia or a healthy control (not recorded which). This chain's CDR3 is CASSESYGVRTTEAFF. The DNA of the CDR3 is TGCGCCAGCAGTGAGTCGTATGGGGTTCGTACCACTGAAGCTTTCTTT.